These T cell receptor beta chains were read from a single sample in a study of blood T cell repertoires in COVID-19. Profiled with immunoSEQ multiplex PCR; TCRdb holds only in-frame clones, not every one. The sample includes over 85,000 clones, around 74% of them seen just once. Sequences were obtained from peripheral blood. All receptors derive from a woman aged 55-75 years with acute or convalescent COVID-19. CDR3s include the opening cysteine and the closing phenylalanine or tryptophan. Each record gives: J gene, V gene, clone size, CDR3 protein. Rows give clone size only sometimes, using once, few, many, or a class for an expanded clone.

j_call: TRBJ1-4
v_call: TRBV2
clone_size: .
cdr3_aa: CASSGGVGREEKLFF

j_call: TRBJ2-5
v_call: TRBV5-1
clone_size: .
cdr3_aa: CASSLSTGTETQYF

j_call: TRBJ1-5
v_call: TRBV6-5
clone_size: .
cdr3_aa: CASKTASGSQPQHF

j_call: TRBJ2-1
v_call: TRBV12-3/TRBV12-4
clone_size: .
cdr3_aa: CASRLRGVGEQFF

j_call: TRBJ2-5
v_call: TRBV5-4
clone_size: .
cdr3_aa: CASSVRGFQETQYF

j_call: TRBJ1-5
v_call: TRBV3-1/TRBV3-2
clone_size: once
cdr3_aa: CASSQYSNQPQHF

j_call: TRBJ1-4
v_call: TRBV5-1
clone_size: .
cdr3_aa: CASSLELGRGNEKLFF

j_call: TRBJ2-3
v_call: TRBV13
clone_size: many
cdr3_aa: CASSYQGLFTDTQYF

j_call: TRBJ1-2
v_call: TRBV3-1/TRBV3-2
clone_size: .
cdr3_aa: CASSQDRGQGTFYGYTF

j_call: TRBJ2-1
v_call: TRBV7-9
clone_size: .
cdr3_aa: CASSRATYNEQFF

j_call: TRBJ1-2
v_call: TRBV11-2
clone_size: .
cdr3_aa: CASSRGQGAWGYTF

j_call: TRBJ1-2
v_call: TRBV19
clone_size: .
cdr3_aa: CASSPWDRDGYGYTF

j_call: TRBJ2-5
v_call: TRBV20-1
clone_size: .
cdr3_aa: CSASNRGSLETQYF

j_call: TRBJ2-7
v_call: TRBV10-2
clone_size: .
cdr3_aa: CASRQGGTSLDSYEQYF

j_call: TRBJ1-6
v_call: TRBV27
clone_size: .
cdr3_aa: CASSRYRGSYESPLHF

j_call: TRBJ2-7
v_call: TRBV9
clone_size: .
cdr3_aa: CASSITGTGIVYEQYF

j_call: TRBJ1-1
v_call: TRBV7-2
clone_size: .
cdr3_aa: CASSLTTRSTGGKEAFF

j_call: TRBJ1-1
v_call: TRBV27
clone_size: .
cdr3_aa: CASSLSFRGKGRTEAFF

j_call: TRBJ1-4
v_call: TRBV14
clone_size: .
cdr3_aa: CASSQSLTNEKLFF

j_call: TRBJ1-1
v_call: TRBV5-1
clone_size: .
cdr3_aa: CASSFGGGPNTEAFF

j_call: TRBJ2-2
v_call: TRBV18
clone_size: .
cdr3_aa: CASSLTGDRATGELFF

j_call: TRBJ1-2
v_call: TRBV5-4
clone_size: .
cdr3_aa: CASSHTAVNYGYTF

j_call: TRBJ2-7
v_call: TRBV6-5
clone_size: .
cdr3_aa: CASSRNREGEQYF

j_call: TRBJ2-1
v_call: TRBV11-2
clone_size: few
cdr3_aa: CASSLYSYNEQFF

j_call: TRBJ1-6
v_call: TRBV27
clone_size: .
cdr3_aa: CASKAGVQTNSPLHF

j_call: TRBJ2-7
v_call: TRBV10-3
clone_size: many
cdr3_aa: CAISPRLAYEQYF

j_call: TRBJ2-3
v_call: TRBV10-1
clone_size: .
cdr3_aa: CASSEAAPGLAGDVPDTQYF

j_call: TRBJ1-6
v_call: TRBV2
clone_size: .
cdr3_aa: CASSATGNNSPLHF

j_call: TRBJ2-1
v_call: TRBV5-1
clone_size: .
cdr3_aa: CASSSYGQGARGEQFF

j_call: TRBJ2-1
v_call: TRBV4-3
clone_size: .
cdr3_aa: CASSQDVDYRGDEQFF

j_call: TRBJ2-7
v_call: TRBV29-1
clone_size: .
cdr3_aa: CSVKDAYEQYF

j_call: TRBJ1-2
v_call: TRBV2
clone_size: .
cdr3_aa: CASTLRGRDYGYTF

j_call: TRBJ1-2
v_call: TRBV2
clone_size: .
cdr3_aa: CASRLQGSNYGYTF